The source of this T cell receptor (beta chain) is a study of a mutant IDH1 vaccine in newly diagnosed glioma. A remark on this clone: Its antigen remains unknown.

The time point was: week 47, end of study. In every dose of vaccine, 300 ug of mutant IDH1 20-mer peptide was given alongside topical imiquimod. Sequencing used immunoSEQ multiplex PCR; TCRdb keeps in-frame clones, though not all of them. The sample shows about 84,000 clones, 70% to 90% of them seen only once. This CDR3 contains 11 residues. CDR1 and CDR2 from the germline V gene are MDHEN and SYDVKM. V was trimmed by 6 bases and J by 9 bases, leaving 11 bases between them. This clonotype was obtained from a man in his forties with glioma. Material: PBMCs, obtained from a glioma patient whose treatment included an IDH1 peptide vaccine. The gene calls are TRBV28 and TRBJ1-1; no reliable D call. The CDR3 DNA reads as TGTGCCAGCAGCCCCGGAGACCAAGCTTTCTTT. Translation gives CASSPGDQAFF.